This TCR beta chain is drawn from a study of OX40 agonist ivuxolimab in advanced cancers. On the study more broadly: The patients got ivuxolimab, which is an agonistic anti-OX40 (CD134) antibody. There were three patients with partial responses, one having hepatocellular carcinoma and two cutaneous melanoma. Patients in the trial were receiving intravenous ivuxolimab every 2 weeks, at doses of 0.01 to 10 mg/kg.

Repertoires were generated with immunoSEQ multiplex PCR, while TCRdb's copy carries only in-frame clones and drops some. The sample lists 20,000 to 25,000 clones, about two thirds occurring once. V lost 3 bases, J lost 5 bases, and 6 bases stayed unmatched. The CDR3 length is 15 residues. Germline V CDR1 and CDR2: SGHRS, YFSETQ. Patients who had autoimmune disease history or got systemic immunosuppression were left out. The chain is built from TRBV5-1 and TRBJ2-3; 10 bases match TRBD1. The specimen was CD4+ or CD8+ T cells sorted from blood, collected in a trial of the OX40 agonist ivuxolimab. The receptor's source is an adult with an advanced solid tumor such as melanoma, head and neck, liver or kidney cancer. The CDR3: CASSSGQGMGDTQYF. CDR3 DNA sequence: TGCGCCAGCAGCTCGGGACAGGGGATGGGAGATACGCAGTATTTT.